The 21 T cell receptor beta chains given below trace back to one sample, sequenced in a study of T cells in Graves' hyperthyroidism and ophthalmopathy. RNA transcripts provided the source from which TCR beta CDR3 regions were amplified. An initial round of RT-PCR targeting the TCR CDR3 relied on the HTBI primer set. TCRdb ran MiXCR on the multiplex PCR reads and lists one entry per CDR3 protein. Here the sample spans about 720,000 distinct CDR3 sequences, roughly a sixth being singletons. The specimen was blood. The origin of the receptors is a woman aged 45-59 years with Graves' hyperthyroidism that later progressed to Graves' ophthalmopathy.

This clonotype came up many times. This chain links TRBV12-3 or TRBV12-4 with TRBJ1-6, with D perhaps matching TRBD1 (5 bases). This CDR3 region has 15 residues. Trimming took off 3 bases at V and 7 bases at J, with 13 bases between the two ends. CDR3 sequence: CASSLLGGDNSPLHF. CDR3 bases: TGTGCCAGCAGTTTGCTCGGGGGTGACAATTCACCCCTCCACTTT.

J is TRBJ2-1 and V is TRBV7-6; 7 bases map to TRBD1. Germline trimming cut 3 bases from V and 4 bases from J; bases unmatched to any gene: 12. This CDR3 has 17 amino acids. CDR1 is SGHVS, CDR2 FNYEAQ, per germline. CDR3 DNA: TGTGCCAGCAGCTTTGACAGGGAAAAAACTTCATACAATGAGCAGTTCTTC. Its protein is CASSFDREKTSYNEQFF.

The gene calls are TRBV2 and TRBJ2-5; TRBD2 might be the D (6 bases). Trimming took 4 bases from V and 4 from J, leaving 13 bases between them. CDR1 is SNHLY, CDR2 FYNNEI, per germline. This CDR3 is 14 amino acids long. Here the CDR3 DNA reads TGTGCCAGCAGTGTAGGCGTGGGGGGAGAGACCCAGTACTTC. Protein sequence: CASSVGVGGETQYF.

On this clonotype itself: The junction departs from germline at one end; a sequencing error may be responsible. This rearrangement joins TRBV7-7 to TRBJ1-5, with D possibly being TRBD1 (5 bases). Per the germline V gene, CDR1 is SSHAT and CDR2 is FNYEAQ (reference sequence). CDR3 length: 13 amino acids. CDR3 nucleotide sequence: TGTGCTAGCAGCTTAGACAGTGCTCAGCCCCAGCATTTT. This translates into CASSLDSAQPQHF.

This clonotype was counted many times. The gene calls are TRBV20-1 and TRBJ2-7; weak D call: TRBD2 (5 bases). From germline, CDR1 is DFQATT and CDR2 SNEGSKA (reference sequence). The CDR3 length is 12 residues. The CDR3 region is CSAGPAAYEQYF. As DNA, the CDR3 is TGCAGCGCGGGCCCGGCCGCCTACGAGCAGTACTTC.

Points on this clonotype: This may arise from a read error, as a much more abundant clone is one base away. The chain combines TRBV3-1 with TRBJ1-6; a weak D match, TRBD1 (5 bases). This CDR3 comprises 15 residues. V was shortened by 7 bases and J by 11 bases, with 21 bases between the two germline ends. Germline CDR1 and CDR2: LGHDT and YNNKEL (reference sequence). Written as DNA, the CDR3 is TGTGCCAGCACCCGAGAAGCAGGGTGGGATCCACCCCTCCACTTT. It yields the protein CASTREAGWDPPLHF.

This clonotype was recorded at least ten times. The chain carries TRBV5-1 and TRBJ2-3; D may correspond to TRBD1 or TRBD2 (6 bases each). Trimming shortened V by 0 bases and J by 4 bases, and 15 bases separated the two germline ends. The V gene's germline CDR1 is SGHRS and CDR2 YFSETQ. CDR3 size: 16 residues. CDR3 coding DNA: TGCGCCAGCAGCTTGGTTGACCTCGGGGGCCCAGATACGCAGTATTTT. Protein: CASSLVDLGGPDTQYF. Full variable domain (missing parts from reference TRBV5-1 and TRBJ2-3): KAGVTQTPRYLIKTRGQQVTLSCSPISGHRSVSWYQQTPGQGLQFLFEYFSETQRNKGNFPGRFSGRQFSNSRSEMNVSTLELGDSALYLCASSLVDLGGPDTQYFGPGTRLTVL.

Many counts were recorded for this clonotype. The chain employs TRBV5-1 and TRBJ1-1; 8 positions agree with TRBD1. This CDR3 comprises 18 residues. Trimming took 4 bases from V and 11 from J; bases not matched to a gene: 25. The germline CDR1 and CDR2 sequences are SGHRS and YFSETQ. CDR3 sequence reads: CASSLGPGQGRQGDWAFF. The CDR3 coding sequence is TGCGCCAGCAGCCTTGGACCCGGACAGGGCAGACAAGGAGACTGGGCTTTCTTT.

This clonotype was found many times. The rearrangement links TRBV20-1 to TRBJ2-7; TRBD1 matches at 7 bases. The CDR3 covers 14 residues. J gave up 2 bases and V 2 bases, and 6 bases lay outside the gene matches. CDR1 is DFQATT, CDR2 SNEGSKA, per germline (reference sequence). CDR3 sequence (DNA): TGCAGTGCTAGATCGACAGGGAACGCCTACGAGCAGTACTTC. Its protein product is CSARSTGNAYEQYF.

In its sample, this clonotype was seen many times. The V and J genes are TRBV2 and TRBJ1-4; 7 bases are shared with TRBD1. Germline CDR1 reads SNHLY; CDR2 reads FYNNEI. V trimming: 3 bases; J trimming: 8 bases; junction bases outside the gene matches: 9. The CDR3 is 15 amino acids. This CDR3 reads CASSDRGQRREKLFF. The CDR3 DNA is TGTGCCAGCAGTGACAGGGGACAGAGAAGAGAAAAACTGTTTTTT.

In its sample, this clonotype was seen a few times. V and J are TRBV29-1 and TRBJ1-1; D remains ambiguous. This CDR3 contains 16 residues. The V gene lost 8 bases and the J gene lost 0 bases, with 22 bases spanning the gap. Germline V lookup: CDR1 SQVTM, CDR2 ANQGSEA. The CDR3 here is CSFPRNGLYMNTEAFF. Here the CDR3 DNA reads TGCAGCTTTCCAAGGAACGGGTTATACATGAACACTGAAGCTTTCTTT.

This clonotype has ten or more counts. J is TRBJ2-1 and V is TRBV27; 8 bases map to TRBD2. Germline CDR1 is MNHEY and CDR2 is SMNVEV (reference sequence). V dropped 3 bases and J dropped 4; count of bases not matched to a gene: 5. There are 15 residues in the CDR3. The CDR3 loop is CASSFGGGTYNEQFF. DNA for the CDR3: TGTGCCAGCAGTTTCGGCGGGGGGACATACAATGAGCAGTTCTTC.

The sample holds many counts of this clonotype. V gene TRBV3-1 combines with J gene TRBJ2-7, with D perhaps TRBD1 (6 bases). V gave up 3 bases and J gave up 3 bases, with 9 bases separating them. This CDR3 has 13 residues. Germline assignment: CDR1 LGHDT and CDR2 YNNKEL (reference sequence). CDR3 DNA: TGTGCCAGCAGCCATAGACAGGACTACGAGCAGTACTTC. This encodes CASSHRQDYEQYF.

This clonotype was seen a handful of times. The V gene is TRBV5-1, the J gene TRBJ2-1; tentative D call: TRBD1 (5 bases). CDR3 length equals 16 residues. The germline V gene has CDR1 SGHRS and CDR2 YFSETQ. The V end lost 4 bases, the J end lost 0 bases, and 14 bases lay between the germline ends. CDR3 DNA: TGCGCCAGCAGCAGCCGACAGACGAGCTCCTACAATGAGCAGTTCTTC. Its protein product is CASSSRQTSSYNEQFF.

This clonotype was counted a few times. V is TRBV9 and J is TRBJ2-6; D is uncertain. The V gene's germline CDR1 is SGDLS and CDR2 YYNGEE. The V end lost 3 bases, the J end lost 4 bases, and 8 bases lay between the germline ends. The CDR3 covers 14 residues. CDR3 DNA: TGTGCCAGCAGCGGGACGCTAGGGGCCAACGTCCTGACTTTC. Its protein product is CASSGTLGANVLTF.

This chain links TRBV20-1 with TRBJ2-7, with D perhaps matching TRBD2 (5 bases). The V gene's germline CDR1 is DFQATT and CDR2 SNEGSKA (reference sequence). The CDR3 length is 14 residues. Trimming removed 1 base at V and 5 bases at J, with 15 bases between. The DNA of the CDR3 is TGCAGTGCTAGAGCTCTACCGGGGAACCACGAGCAGTACTTC. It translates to CSARALPGNHEQYF.

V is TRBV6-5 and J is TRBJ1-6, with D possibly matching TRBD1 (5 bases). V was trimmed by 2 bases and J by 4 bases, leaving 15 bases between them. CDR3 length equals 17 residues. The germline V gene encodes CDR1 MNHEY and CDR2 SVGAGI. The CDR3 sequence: CASSYGGRKTYNSPLHF. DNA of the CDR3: TGTGCCAGCAGTTACGGGGGACGGAAAACGTATAATTCACCCCTCCACTTT.

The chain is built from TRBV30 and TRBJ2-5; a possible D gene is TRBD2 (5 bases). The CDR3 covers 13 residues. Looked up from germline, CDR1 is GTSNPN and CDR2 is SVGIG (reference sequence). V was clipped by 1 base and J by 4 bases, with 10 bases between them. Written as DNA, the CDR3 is TGTGCCTGGAGTGGAGAGGGAATAGAGACCCAGTACTTC. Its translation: CAWSGEGIETQYF.

The CDR3 reads CASSLYGRYTDTQYF. In DNA, the CDR3 is TGTGCCAGCAGTTTATATGGCAGATACACAGATACGCAGTATTTT. The gene calls are TRBV12-3 or TRBV12-4 and TRBJ2-3; D gene uncertain. The CDR3 is made up of 15 amino acids. Trimming took 2 bases from V and 2 from J, leaving 11 bases between them.

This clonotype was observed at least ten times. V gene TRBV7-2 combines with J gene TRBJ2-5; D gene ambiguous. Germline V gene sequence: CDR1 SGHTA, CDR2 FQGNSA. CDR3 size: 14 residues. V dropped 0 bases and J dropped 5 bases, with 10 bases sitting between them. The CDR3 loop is CASSLARNSETQYF. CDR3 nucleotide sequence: TGTGCCAGCAGCTTAGCGCGGAATTCCGAGACCCAGTACTTC. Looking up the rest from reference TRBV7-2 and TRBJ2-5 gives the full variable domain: GAGVSQSPSNKVTEKGKDVELRCDPISGHTALYWYRQSLGQGLEFLIYFQGNSAPDKSGLPSDRFSAERTGGSVSTLTIQRTQQEDSAVYLCASSLARNSETQYFGPGTRLLVL.

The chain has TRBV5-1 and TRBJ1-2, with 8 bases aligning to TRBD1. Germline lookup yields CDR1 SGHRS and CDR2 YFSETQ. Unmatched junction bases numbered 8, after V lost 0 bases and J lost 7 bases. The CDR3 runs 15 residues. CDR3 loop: CASSLEAGGESGYTF. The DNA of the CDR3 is TGCGCCAGCAGCTTGGAGGCAGGGGGCGAGAGTGGCTACACCTTC.